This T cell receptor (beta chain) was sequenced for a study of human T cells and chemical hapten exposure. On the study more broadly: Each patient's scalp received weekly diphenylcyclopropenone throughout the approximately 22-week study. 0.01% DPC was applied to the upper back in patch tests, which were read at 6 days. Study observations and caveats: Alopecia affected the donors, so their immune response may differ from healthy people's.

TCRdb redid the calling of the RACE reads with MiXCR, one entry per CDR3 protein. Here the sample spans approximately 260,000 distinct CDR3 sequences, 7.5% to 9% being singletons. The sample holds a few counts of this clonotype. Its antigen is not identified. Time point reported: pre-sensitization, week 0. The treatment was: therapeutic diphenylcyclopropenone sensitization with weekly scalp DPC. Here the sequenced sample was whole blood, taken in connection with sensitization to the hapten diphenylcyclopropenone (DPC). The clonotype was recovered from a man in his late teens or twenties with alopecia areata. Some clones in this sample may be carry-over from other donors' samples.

The chain's CDR3 is CASSFQAQRGSPLHF. For the CDR3, the DNA is TGTGCCAGCAGCTTTCAAGCTCAAAGGGGTTCACCCCTCCACTTT. The chain uses TRBV5-8 and TRBJ1-6; a weak D match, TRBD1 (5 bases). With 2 bases removed from V and 9 bases from J, the gap between germline ends came to 15 bases. CDR1 SGHTS and CDR2 YDEGEE come from the germline V gene. The CDR3 spans 15 residues.